One and the same sample provided the 5 T cell receptor beta chains below, sequenced in a study of human T cells and chemical hapten exposure. Noted time point: patch test 2, 6 weeks after DPC sensitization. This sample's treatment: therapeutic diphenylcyclopropenone sensitization with weekly scalp DPC. TCRdb analysed the RACE reads with MiXCR anew, one entry per CDR3 protein. Of more than 75,000 distinct CDR3 sequences listed, roughly a tenth are singletons. The sample was whole blood, taken in connection with sensitization to the hapten diphenylcyclopropenone (DPC). The receptors here all came from a woman aged 40 to 55 with alopecia areata. Some clones in this sample may be carry-over from other donors' samples.

In its sample, this clonotype was seen many times. This chain links TRBV6-6 with TRBJ2-1; TRBD1 matches at 8 bases. Unmatched junction bases numbered 8, after V lost 2 bases and J lost 8 bases. Germline V CDR1 and CDR2: MNHNY, SVGAGI (reference sequence). The CDR3 loop spans 15 amino acids. The CDR3 nucleotides are TGTGCCAGCAGTTACGGGCAGGGGGCTCCTTATGAGCAGTTCTTC. This encodes CASSYGQGAPYEQFF.

This clonotype was found many times. The V gene is TRBV7-8, the J gene TRBJ1-1; no clear D. The CDR3 covers 16 residues. Trimming cost V 1 base and J 0 bases, with 12 bases left between them. Germline CDR1 and CDR2: SGHVS and FQNEAQ. Here the CDR3 reads CASSLGPRGLNTEAFF. The CDR3 region has the DNA TGTGCCAGCAGCTTAGGGCCCCGCGGATTGAACACTGAAGCTTTCTTT. The entire variable domain, with the rest obtained from reference TRBV7-8 and TRBJ1-1, is as follows: GAGVSQSPRYKVAKRGQDVALRCDPISGHVSLFWYQQALGQGPEFLTYFQNEAQLDKSGLPSDRFFAERPEGSVSTLKIQRTQQEDSAVYLCASSLGPRGLNTEAFFGQGTRLTVV.

The chain carries TRBV28 and TRBJ2-1, with TRBD2 matching 15 bases. The V and J ends lost 7 bases and 7 bases, in that order; junction bases with no gene match: 11. The CDR3 sequence is 17 residues long. Germline lookup yields CDR1 MDHEN and CDR2 SYDVKM. In DNA form, the CDR3 reads TGTGCCAGCACCCCCCAGTGGGGGACTAGCGGGAGGAATGAGCAGTTCTTC. It yields the protein CASTPQWGTSGRNEQFF.

This clonotype was seen a handful of times. The chain employs TRBV6-2 or TRBV6-3 and TRBJ1-6; 7 bases line up with TRBD1. Germline V gene data show CDR1 as MNHEY and CDR2 as SVGEGT. This CDR3 region has 19 residues. The J segment lost 1 base and the V segment lost 4 bases, leaving 13 bases of the junction unmatched. The CDR3 here is CASSSTGQDGGSYNSPLHF. The CDR3 DNA is TGTGCCAGCAGTTCGACAGGGCAGGACGGCGGATCCTATAATTCACCCCTCCACTTT.

This clonotype was observed many times. This chain links TRBV27 with TRBJ1-1; possibly TRBD1 for D (6 bases). The ends were cut back, 6 bases at V and 0 bases at J, with 17 bases in the middle. Germline CDR1 MNHEY, CDR2 SMNVEV (reference sequence). The CDR3 sequence is 16 residues long. As DNA, the CDR3 is TGTGCCAGCAGCATTACTCACAGGGACCTGAACACTGAAGCTTTCTTT. It specifies CASSITHRDLNTEAFF.